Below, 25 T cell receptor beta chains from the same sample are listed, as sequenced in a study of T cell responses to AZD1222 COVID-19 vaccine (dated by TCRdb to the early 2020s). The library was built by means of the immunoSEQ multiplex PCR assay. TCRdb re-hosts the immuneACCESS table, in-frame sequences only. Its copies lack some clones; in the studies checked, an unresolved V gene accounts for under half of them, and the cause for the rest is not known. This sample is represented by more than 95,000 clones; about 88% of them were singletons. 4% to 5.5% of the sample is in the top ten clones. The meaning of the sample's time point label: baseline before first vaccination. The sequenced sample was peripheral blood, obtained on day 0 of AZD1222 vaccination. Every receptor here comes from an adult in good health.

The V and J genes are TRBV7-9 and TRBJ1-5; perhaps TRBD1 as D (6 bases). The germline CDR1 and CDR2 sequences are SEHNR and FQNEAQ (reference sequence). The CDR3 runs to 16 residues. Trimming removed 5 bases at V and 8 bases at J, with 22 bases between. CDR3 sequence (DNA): TGTGCCAGCAGCCCTGGGGGCAGGGGCAGCAAGGAGCCCCAGCATTTT. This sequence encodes CASSPGGRGSKEPQHF.

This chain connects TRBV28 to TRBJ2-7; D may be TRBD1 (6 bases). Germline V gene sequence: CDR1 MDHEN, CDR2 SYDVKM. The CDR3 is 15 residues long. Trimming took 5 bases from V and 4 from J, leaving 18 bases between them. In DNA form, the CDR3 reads TGTGCCAGCAGTCCGCCGCCGGGACATGGGTACGAGCAGTACTTC. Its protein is CASSPPPGHGYEQYF.

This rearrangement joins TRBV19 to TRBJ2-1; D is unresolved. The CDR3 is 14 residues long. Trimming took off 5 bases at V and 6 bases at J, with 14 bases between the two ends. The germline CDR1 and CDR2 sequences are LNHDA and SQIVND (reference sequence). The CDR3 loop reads CASSSGLVSNEQFF. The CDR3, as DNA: TGTGCCAGTAGTTCCGGTCTAGTCAGCAATGAGCAGTTCTTC.

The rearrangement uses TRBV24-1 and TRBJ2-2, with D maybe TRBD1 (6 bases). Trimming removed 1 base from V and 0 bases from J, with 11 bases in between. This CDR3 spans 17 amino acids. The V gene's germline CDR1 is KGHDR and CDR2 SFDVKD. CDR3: CATSDLQDSTNTGELFF. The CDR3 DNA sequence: TGTGCCACCAGTGATTTACAGGACAGCACGAACACCGGGGAGCTGTTTTTT.

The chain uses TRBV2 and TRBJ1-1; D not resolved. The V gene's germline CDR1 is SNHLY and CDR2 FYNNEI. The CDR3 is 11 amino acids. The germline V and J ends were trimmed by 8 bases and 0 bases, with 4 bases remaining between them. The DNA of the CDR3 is TGTGCCAGCGACCTGAACACTGAAGCTTTCTTT. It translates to CASDLNTEAFF.

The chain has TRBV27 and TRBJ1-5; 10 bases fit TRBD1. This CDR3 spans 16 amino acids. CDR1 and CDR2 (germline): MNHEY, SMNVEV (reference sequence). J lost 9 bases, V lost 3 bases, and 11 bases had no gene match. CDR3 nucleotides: TGTGCCAGCAGTTTGACTGGACAGGGGGGCTGGTGGCCCCAGCATTTT. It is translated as CASSLTGQGGWWPQHF.

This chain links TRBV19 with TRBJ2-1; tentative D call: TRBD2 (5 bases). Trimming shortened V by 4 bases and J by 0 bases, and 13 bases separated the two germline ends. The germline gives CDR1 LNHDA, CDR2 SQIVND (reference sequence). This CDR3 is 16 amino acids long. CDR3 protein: CASSTRSGLSYNEQFF. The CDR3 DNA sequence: TGTGCCAGTAGTACGAGATCAGGACTCTCCTACAATGAGCAGTTCTTC.

CDR3 in amino acids: CASSPTGADYGYTF. Here the CDR3 DNA reads TGCGCCAGCAGCCCGACGGGGGCGGACTATGGCTACACCTTC. The rearrangement links TRBV4-1 to TRBJ1-2; D may be TRBD1 (6 bases). Germline V lookup: CDR1 MGHRA, CDR2 YSYEKL. V was shortened by 4 bases and J by 3 bases, with 12 bases between the two germline ends. This CDR3 spans 14 amino acids.

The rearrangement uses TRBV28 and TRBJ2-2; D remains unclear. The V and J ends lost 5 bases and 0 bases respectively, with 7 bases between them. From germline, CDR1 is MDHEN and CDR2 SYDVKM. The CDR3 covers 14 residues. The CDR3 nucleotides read TGTGCCAGCAGTCCCGATCCGAACACCGGGGAGCTGTTTTTT. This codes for CASSPDPNTGELFF. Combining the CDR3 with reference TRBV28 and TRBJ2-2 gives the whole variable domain DVKVTQSSRYLVKRTGEKVFLECVQDMDHENMFWYRQDPGLGLRLIYFSYDVKMKEKGDIPEGYSVSREKKERFSLILESASTNQTSMYLCASSPDPNTGELFFGEGSRLTVL.

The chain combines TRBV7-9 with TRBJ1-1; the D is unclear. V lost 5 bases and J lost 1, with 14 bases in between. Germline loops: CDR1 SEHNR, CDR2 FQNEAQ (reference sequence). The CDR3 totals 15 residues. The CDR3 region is CASSLLGNSNTEAFF. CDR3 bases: TGTGCCAGCAGCCTCTTAGGGAATTCGAACACTGAAGCTTTCTTT. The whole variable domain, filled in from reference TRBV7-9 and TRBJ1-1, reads DTGVSQNPRHKITKRGQNVTFRCDPISEHNRLYWYRQTLGQGPEFLTYFQNEAQLEKSRLLSDRFSAERPKGSFSTLEIQRTEQGDSAMYLCASSLLGNSNTEAFFGQGTRLTVV.

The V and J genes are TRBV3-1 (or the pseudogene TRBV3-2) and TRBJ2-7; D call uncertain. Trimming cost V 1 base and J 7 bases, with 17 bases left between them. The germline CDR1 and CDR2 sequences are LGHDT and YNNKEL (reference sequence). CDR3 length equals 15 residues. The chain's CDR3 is CASSQGFARMAEQYF. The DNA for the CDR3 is TGTGCCAGCAGCCAAGGGTTCGCGCGAATGGCTGAGCAGTACTTC.

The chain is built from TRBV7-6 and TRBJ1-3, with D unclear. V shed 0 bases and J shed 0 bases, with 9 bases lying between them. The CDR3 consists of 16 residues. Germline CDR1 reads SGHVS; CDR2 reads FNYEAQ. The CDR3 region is CASSLAGGFSGNTIYF. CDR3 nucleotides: TGTGCCAGCAGCTTAGCTGGAGGGTTCTCTGGAAACACCATATATTTT.

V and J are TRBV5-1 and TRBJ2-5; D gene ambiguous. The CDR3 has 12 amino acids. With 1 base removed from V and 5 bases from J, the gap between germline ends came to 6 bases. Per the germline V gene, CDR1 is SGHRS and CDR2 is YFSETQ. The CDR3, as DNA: TGCGCCAGCAGCTTGAATGATGAGACCCAGTACTTC. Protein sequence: CASSLNDETQYF.

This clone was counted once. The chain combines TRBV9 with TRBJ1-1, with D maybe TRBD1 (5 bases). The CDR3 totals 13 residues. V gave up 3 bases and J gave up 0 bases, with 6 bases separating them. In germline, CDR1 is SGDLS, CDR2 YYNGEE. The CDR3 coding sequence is TGTGCCAGCAGCGAACAGGTGAACACTGAAGCTTTCTTT. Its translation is CASSEQVNTEAFF.

CDR3: CASSLATGNQPQHF. CDR3 in DNA: TGTGCCAGCAGCTTAGCTACAGGAAATCAGCCCCAGCATTTT. The rearrangement joins TRBV7-2 to TRBJ1-5; D possibly corresponds to TRBD1 (5 bases). The CDR3 runs 14 residues. CDR1 and CDR2 from the germline V gene are SGHTA and FQGNSA. The V end lost 0 bases, the J end lost 4 bases, and 7 bases lay between the germline ends.

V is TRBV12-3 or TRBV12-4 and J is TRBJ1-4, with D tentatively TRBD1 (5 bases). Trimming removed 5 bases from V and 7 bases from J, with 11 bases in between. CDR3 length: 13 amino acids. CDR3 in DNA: TGTGCCAGCAGTGGGACTAGGGGTGAAAAACTGTTTTTT. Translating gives CASSGTRGEKLFF.

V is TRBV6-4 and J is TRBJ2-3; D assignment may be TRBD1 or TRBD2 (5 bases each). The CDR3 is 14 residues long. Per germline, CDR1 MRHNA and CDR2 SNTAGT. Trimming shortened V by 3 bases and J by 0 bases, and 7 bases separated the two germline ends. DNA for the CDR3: TGTGCCAGCAGTGAACGGGGCAGCACAGATACGCAGTATTTT. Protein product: CASSERGSTDTQYF.

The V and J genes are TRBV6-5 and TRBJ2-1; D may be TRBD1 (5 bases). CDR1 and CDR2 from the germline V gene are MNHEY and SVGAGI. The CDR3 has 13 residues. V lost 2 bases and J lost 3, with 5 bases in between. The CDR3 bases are TGTGCCAGCAGTTACCAGGGCTACAATGAGCAGTTCTTC. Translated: CASSYQGYNEQFF.

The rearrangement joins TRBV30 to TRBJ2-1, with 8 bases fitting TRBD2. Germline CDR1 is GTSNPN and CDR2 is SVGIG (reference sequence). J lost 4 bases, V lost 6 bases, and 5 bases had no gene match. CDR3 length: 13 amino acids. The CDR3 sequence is CACRLASYNEQFF. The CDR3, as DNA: TGTGCCTGTCGACTAGCGTCGTACAATGAGCAGTTCTTC. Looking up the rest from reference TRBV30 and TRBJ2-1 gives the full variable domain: SQTIHQWPATLVQPVGSPLSLECTVEGTSNPNLYWYRQAAGRGLQLLFYSVGIGQISSEVPQNLSASRPQDRQFILSSKKLLLSDSGFYLCACRLASYNEQFFGPGTRLTVL.

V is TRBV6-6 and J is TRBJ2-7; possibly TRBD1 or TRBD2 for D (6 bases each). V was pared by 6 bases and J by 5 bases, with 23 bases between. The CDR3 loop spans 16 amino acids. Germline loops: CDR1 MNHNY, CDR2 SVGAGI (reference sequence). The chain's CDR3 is CASSPTGSQGLDEQYF. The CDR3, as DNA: TGTGCCAGCAGCCCAACCGGGAGCCAGGGGTTGGACGAGCAGTACTTC.

The CDR3 loop reads CASSSGPLIQPQHF. The CDR3 nucleotides are TGTGCCAGCAGTTCCGGGCCTTTAATCCAGCCCCAGCATTTT. The rearrangement joins TRBV6-5 to TRBJ1-5, with D hard to call. Per germline, CDR1 MNHEY and CDR2 SVGAGI. The V gene lost 4 bases and the J gene lost 7 bases, with 14 bases spanning the gap. CDR3 length: 14 amino acids.

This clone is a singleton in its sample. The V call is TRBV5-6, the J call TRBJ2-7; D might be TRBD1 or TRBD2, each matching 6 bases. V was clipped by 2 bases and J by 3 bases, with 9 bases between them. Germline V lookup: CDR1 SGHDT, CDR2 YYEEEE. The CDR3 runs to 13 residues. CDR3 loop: CASSFGGGYEQYF. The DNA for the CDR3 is TGTGCCAGCAGCTTTGGAGGGGGCTACGAGCAGTACTTC. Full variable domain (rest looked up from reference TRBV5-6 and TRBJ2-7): DAGVTQSPTHLIKTRGQQVTLRCSPKSGHDTVSWYQQALGQGPQFIFQYYEEEERQRGNFPDRFSGHQFPNYSSELNVNALLLGDSALYLCASSFGGGYEQYFGPGTRLTVT.

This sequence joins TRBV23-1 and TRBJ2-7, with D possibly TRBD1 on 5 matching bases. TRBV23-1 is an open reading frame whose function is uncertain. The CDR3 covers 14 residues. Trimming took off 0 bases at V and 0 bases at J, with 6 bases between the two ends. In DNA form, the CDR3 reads TGCGCCAGCAGTCAATCTACAGGCTCCTACGAGCAGTACTTC. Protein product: CASSQSTGSYEQYF.

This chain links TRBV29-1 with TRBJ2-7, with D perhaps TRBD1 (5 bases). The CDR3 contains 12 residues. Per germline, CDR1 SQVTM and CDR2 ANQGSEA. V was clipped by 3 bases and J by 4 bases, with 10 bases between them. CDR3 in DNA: TGCAGCGTTGAGCACAGGCCTTACGAGCAGTACTTC. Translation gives CSVEHRPYEQYF.

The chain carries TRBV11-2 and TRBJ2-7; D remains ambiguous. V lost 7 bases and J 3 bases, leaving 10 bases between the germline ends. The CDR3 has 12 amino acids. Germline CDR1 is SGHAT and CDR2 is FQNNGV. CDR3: CASTPTGYEQYF. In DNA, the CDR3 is TGTGCCAGCACCCCGACGGGCTACGAGCAGTACTTC.